A selection of T cell receptor beta chains follows, all from one sample in a study of blood T cell repertoires in COVID-19. Profiled with immunoSEQ multiplex PCR; TCRdb holds only in-frame clones, not every one. Of around 200,000 clones in the sample, roughly 90% are singletons; the top ten hold roughly 2.2%. The sequenced sample consisted of peripheral blood. The origin of the receptors is a woman in her fifties or sixties with acute or convalescent COVID-19. Both conserved end residues are part of each CDR3. The D gene is left open where the match is weak. Clone size is stated in some rows and not others, as once, few, many or a class when expanded.

d_gene | j_gene | v_gene | abundance | CDR3nt | CDR3aa
. | TRBJ1-2 | TRBV12-3/TRBV12-4 | . | TGTGCCAGCAGTCCCCAATCTAACTATGGCTACACCTTC | CASSPQSNYGYTF
. | TRBJ1-6 | TRBV24-1 | . | TGTGCCACTCAGGGAAGCTCCTATAATTCACCCCTCCACTTT | CATQGSSYNSPLHF
. | TRBJ1-4 | TRBV4-3 | . | TGCGCCAGCAGCCAAGTAGCTGGCGAAAAACTGTTTTTT | CASSQVAGEKLFF
TRBD2 | TRBJ2-5 | TRBV6-2/TRBV6-3 | . | TGTGCCAGCAGTTACGCGATAGGGACTACCGTCGGGGAGACCCAGTACTTC | CASSYAIGTTVGETQYF
. | TRBJ2-1 | TRBV3-1/TRBV3-2 | . | TGTGCCAGCAGCCAAGGAGCTTTCAATGAGCAGTTCTTC | CASSQGAFNEQFF
. | TRBJ2-4 | TRBV4-2 | . | TGTGCCAGCAGCCAAGACTTAGCCAAAAACATTCAGTACTTC | CASSQDLAKNIQYF
. | TRBJ1-1 | TRBV7-2 | . | TGTGCCAGCAGCTCCTACGAGGACACTGAAGCTTTCTTT | CASSSYEDTEAFF
. | TRBJ2-2 | TRBV6-2/TRBV6-3 | . | TGTGCCAGCAGTGACGGAGAGGGCTACACCGGGGAGCTGTTTTTT | CASSDGEGYTGELFF
TRBD2 | TRBJ2-1 | TRBV13 | . | TGTGCCAGCAGCCCTCCTGGGAGGGCCCCCTACAATGAGCAGTTCTTC | CASSPPGRAPYNEQFF
. | TRBJ1-4 | TRBV2 | . | TGTGCCAGCCAGACATACCGTAATGAAAAACTGTTTTTT | CASQTYRNEKLFF
TRBD2 | TRBJ2-3 | TRBV25-1 | . | TGTGCCAGCAGTCCTCTCTCTAGCGGGAGTTCAGATACGCAGTATTTT | CASSPLSSGSSDTQYF
. | TRBJ2-1 | TRBV6-2/TRBV6-3 | . | TGTGCCAGCAGTAGGGACTCGTGGGATGAGCAGTTCTTC | CASSRDSWDEQFF
. | TRBJ1-2 | TRBV4-3 | . | TGCGCCAGCAGCCAAGAGACTACAGGAGCGGGTGGCTACACCTTC | CASSQETTGAGGYTF
. | TRBJ2-5 | TRBV6-2/TRBV6-3 | . | TGTGCCAGCAGTTGGCACAGCATGTACTTC | CASSWHSMYF
. | TRBJ2-1 | TRBV3-1/TRBV3-2 | . | TGTGCCAGCAGCCCCCGTTGCAGTTCCTACAATGAGCAGTTCTTC | CASSPRCSSYNEQFF
TRBD1 | TRBJ1-1 | TRBV5-1 | . | TGCGCCAGCAGCTTCCGGACAGGGAGTCTTGGCACTGAAGCTTTCTTT | CASSFRTGSLGTEAFF
TRBD2 | TRBJ2-1 | TRBV5-6 | . | TGTGCCAGCAGCGGCCGACTAGCGGGAGTTGCTGAGCAGTTCTTC | CASSGRLAGVAEQFF
. | TRBJ2-5 | TRBV5-1 | . | TGCGCCAGCAGTCCCTTTGGGAGAGAGACCCAGTACTTC | CASSPFGRETQYF
TRBD1 | TRBJ1-1 | TRBV6-5 | . | TGTGCCAGCAGTTACTCGGGGACAGGGGGCACCGCTGAAGCTTTCTTT | CASSYSGTGGTAEAFF
. | TRBJ2-2 | TRBV7-2 | . | TGTGCCAGCAGCTTCCGATCAGCAGGGGGAGGCACCGGGGAGCTGTTTTTT | CASSFRSAGGGTGELFF
. | TRBJ1-6 | TRBV7-9 | . | TGTGCCAGCAGCCACGAGGACGGGGGGCTTAGTTCACCCCTCCACTTT | CASSHEDGGLSSPLHF
. | TRBJ1-1 | TRBV11-3 | . | TGTGCCAGCAGTTATGGACAGAAGAACACTGAAGCTTTCTTT | CASSYGQKNTEAFF
TRBD1 | TRBJ2-7 | TRBV7-9 | . | TGTGCCAGCACCCGGACAGGGAAAGTCTACGAGCAGTACTTC | CASTRTGKVYEQYF
TRBD2 | TRBJ2-7 | TRBV18 | . | TGTGCCAGCTCATCCTTAGCGGGAGGGCCCTCGTACGAGCAGTACTTC | CASSSLAGGPSYEQYF
TRBD2 | TRBJ2-1 | TRBV19 | . | TGTGCCAGTAGGGGTAGCGGGAGGGCCCTCGCCTACAATGAGCAGTTCTTC | CASRGSGRALAYNEQFF
TRBD1 | TRBJ2-1 | TRBV5-4 | . | TGTGCCAGCAGCTTGATCCCCCCGGGACAGTCCTACAATGAGCAGTTCTTC | CASSLIPPGQSYNEQFF
TRBD1 | TRBJ2-5 | TRBV6-5 | . | TGTGCCAGCAGTAGGGACAGGGGAGAGACCCAGTACTTC | CASSRDRGETQYF
. | TRBJ2-3 | TRBV29-1 | . | TGCAGCGTTGACGAGGGACACACAGATACGCAGTATTTT | CSVDEGHTDTQYF
. | TRBJ1-5 | TRBV27 | . | TGTGCCAGCAGTTTACGGAGCAATCAGCCCCAGCATTTT | CASSLRSNQPQHF
TRBD2 | TRBJ2-1 | TRBV6-5 | once | TGTGCCAGCAGTTACTCGAGGCTAGCGGAATACAATGAGCAGTTCTTC | CASSYSRLAEYNEQFF
TRBD2 | TRBJ2-5 | TRBV7-9 | . | TGTGCCAGCAGCGGTCTAGGGGTGACTAGCGAAGAGACCCAGTACTTC | CASSGLGVTSEETQYF
. | TRBJ1-2 | TRBV5-1 | . | TGCGCCAGCAGCTTGGGCGGCTATGGCTACACCTTC | CASSLGGYGYTF
TRBD2 | TRBJ2-1 | TRBV11-2 | . | TGTGCCAGCAGCTTGCAACTAGCGGGGGTCCCCATTGGGCAGTTCTTC | CASSLQLAGVPIGQFF
TRBD2 | TRBJ2-1 | TRBV30 | few | TGTGCCTGGAGTCCCCGACTAGCGGGGGCATACAATGAGCAGTTCTTC | CAWSPRLAGAYNEQFF
TRBD2 | TRBJ2-7 | TRBV19 | . | TGTGCCAGTAGTGGGTCTAGCGGGACTTTCAGCTCCTACGAGCAGTACTTC | CASSGSSGTFSSYEQYF
. | TRBJ1-2 | TRBV11-3 | . | TGTGCCAGCAGCTTGGGAGGGATTAACTATGGCTACACCTTC | CASSLGGINYGYTF
. | TRBJ2-5 | TRBV5-4 | . | TGTGCCAGCAGCTTGGCAGGCCATCAAGAGACCCAGTACTTC | CASSLAGHQETQYF
TRBD2 | TRBJ2-3 | TRBV27 | . | TGTGCCAGCAGTCCGACTAGCGGATTCACAGATACGCAGTATTTT | CASSPTSGFTDTQYF
. | TRBJ2-3 | TRBV24-1 | . | TGTGCCACCAGTGATAACAGGGACCCCGGGGATACGCAGTATTTT | CATSDNRDPGDTQYF
. | TRBJ2-5 | TRBV30 | . | TGTGCCTGGAGTGGGAGCGGAACATCAAGACTTGTGACCCAGTACTTC | CAWSGSGTSRLVTQYF
. | TRBJ2-2 | TRBV10-1 | . | TGCGCCAGCAGTGATCCCGGGAGTTGGACCGGGGAGCTGTTTTTT | CASSDPGSWTGELFF